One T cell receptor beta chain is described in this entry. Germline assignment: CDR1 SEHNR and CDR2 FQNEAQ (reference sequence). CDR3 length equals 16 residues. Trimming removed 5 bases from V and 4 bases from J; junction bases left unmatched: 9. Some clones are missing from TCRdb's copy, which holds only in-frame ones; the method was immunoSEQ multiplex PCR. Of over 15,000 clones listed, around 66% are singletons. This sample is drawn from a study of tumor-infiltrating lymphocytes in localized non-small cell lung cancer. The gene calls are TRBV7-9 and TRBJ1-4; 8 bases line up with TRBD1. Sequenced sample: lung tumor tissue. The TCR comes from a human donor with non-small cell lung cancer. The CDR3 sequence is CASSRAGTGFNEKLFF. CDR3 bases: TGTGCCAGCAGCCGCGCCGGGACAGGCTTTAATGAAAAACTGTTTTTT.